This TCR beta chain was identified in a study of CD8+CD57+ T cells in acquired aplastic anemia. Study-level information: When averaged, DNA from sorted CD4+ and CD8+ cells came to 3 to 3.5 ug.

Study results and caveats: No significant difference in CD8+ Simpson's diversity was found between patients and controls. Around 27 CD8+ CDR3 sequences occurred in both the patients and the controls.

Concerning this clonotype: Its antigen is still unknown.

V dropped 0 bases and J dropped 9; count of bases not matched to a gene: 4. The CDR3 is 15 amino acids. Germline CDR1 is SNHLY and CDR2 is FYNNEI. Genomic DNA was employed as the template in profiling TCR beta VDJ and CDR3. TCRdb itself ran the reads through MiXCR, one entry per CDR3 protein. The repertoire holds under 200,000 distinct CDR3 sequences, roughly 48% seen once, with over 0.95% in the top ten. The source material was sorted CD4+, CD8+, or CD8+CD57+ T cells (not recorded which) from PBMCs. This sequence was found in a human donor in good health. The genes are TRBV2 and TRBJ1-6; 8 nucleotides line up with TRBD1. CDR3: CASSEARGQGSPLHF. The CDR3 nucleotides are TGTGCCAGCAGTGAAGCGAGAGGACAGGGTTCACCCCTCCACTTT.